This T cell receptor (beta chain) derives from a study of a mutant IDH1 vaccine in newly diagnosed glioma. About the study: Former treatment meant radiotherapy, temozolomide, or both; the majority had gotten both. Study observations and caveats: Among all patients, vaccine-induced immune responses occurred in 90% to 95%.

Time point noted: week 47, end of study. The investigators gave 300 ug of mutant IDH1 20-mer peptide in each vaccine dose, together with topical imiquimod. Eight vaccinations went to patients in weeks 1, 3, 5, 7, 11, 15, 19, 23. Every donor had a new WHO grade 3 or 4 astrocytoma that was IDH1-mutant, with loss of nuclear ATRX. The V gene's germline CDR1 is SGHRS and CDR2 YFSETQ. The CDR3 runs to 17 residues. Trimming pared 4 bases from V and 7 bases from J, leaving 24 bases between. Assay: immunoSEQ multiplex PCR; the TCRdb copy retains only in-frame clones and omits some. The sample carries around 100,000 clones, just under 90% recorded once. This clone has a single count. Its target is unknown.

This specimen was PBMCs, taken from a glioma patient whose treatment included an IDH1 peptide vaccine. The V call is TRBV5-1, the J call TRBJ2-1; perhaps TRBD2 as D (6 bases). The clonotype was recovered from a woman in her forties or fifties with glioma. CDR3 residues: CASSPSGAGHGLNEQFF. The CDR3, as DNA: TGCGCCAGCAGCCCGAGTGGCGCGGGGCATGGGTTAAATGAGCAGTTCTTC.